Sequencing of this T cell receptor (beta chain) was carried out in a study of post-analysis software for immune sequencing data. At the level of the study: Multiple sclerosis in the patients followed relapsing-remitting, secondary progressive and progressive-relapsing courses.

Trimming shortened V by 11 bases and J by 3 bases, and 20 bases separated the two germline ends. The CDR3 contains 14 residues. Looked up from germline, CDR1 is LGHDT and CDR2 is YNNKEL (reference sequence). Study observations and caveats: With F measure, samples from one preparation batch clustered together strongly. Five or six TRBV segments were significantly more frequent in patients than in controls. TRBV5-6, TRBV5-1 and TRBV20-1 were among these segments. Versus controls, multiple sclerosis patients showed significantly lower diversity (normalized Chao1).

Worth noting for this clonotype: Antigen specificity is unknown.

Unique molecular identifiers tagged the TCR beta cDNA libraries. It was from about 0.98 to 11 million T cells that approximately 500,000 cDNA molecules came. TCRdb re-derived calls from the PCR reads in MiXCR, one entry per CDR3 protein. The sample yields some 500,000 distinct CDR3 sequences, approximately 45% seen once. Sequenced: blood. The J gene is TRBJ2-7, the V gene TRBV3-1, with D possibly being TRBD1 (6 bases). This clonotype was obtained from a girl aged 5-17 years with multiple sclerosis. CDR3 sequence: CAYSLLSRGYEQYF. CDR3 nucleotides: TGTGCCTACAGCCTCCTCTCCAGGGGCTACGAGCAGTACTTC.